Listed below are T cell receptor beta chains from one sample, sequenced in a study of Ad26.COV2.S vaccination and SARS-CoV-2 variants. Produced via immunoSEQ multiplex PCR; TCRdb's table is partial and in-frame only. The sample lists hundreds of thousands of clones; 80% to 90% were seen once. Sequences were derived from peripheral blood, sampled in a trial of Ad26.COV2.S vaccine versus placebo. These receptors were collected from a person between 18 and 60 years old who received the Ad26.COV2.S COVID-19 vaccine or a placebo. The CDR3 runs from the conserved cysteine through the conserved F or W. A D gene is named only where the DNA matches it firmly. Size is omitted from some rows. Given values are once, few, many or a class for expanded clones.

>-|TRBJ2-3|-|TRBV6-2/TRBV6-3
TGTGCCAGCAGTCCAAGGGGGGGTGGCACAGATACGCAGTATTTT
CASSPRGGGTDTQYF
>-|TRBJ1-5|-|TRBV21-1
TGTGCCAGCACCTTACAGGGGAGTAGCAATCAGCCCCAGCATTTT
CASTLQGSSNQPQHF
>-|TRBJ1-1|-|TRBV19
TGTGCCAGTAGTATAGGCCCCTTGGGTGAAGCTTTCTTT
CASSIGPLGEAFF
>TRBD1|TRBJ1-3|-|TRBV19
TGTGCCAGTAGCGATCCAGGGGGCTACACTGGAAACACCATATATTTT
CASSDPGGYTGNTIYF
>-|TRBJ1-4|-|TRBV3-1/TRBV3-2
TGTGCCAGCAGCCAAGATTTGAGGGGGGGGGAAAAACTGTTTTTT
CASSQDLRGGEKLFF
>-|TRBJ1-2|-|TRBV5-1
TGCGCCAGCAGCTTGGTTGGCCGCGAGCGTGGCTACACCTTC
CASSLVGRERGYTF
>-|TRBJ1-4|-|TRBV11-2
TGTGCCAGCAGCCCCGGGCACGGGGGTGAAAAACTGTTTTTT
CASSPGHGGEKLFF
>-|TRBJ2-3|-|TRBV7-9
TGTGCCAGCAGCACTTCACGGACAGTCGGGGCAGATACGCAGTATTTT
CASSTSRTVGADTQYF
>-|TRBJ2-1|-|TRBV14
TGTGCCAGCAGCCAAGAGGCAGGGAGCTCCTACAATGAGCAGTTCTTC
CASSQEAGSSYNEQFF
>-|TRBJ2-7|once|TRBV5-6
TGTGCCAGCAGCTTGAATCAGGGTGGGGAGCAGTACTTC
CASSLNQGGEQYF
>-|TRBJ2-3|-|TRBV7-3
TGTGCCAGCAGCCCTCAGCATAGCACAGATACGCAGTATTTT
CASSPQHSTDTQYF